The source of this T cell receptor beta chain is a study of blood T cells in healthy people across ages. Study-level findings and limits: Older individuals had lower TCR beta diversity per million T cells (the decline was roughly linear). Naive CD4+ cell counts and diversity both ran higher in long-lived than in aged donors.

The individuals who served as donors were healthy Caucasians living in Russia, aged roughly 6 to 95. Donors each provided around 10 milliliters of peripheral blood. PCR was performed a second time for about 6 to 11 cycles using a sample-barcoded 5' primer and a J-beta primer mix. TCRdb reprocessed the 5' RACE reads with MiXCR, giving one entry per CDR3 protein. The sample gives 1.5 million or so distinct CDR3 sequences, 40% to 50% of which show up once; approximately 7.9% is in the top ten. The V end lost 2 bases, the J end lost 4 bases, and 8 bases lay between the germline ends. The CDR3 spans 14 residues. For this clonotype: What it binds is unknown.

V usage is TRBV12-3 or TRBV12-4 and J usage is TRBJ1-4; D is undetermined. The sample was blood. This TCR was sampled from a young woman in good health. The CDR3, as DNA: TGTGCCAGCAGTTTAAGAGCCCGTAATGAAAAACTGTTTTTT. This encodes CASSLRARNEKLFF.